This TCR beta chain originates from a study of early T cells in non-severe SARS-CoV-2 infection. Via MiXCR, TCRdb re-called the 5' RACE reads, giving one row per CDR3 protein. The sample has about 83,000 distinct CDR3 sequences, about 12% seen once. This sequence was found in an adult who was a healthcare worker with PCR-confirmed SARS-CoV-2 infection or an uninfected control (not recorded which). Sequencing was carried out using whole blood.

The DNA of the CDR3 is TGTGCCAGCAGTGCCCCGGGACAGGGTCGCACCGGGGAGCTGTTTTTT. Residues: CASSAPGQGRTGELFF. The V gene is TRBV12-3 or TRBV12-4, the J gene TRBJ2-2; 9 bases match TRBD1. The CDR3 contains 16 residues. V dropped 5 bases and J dropped 4; count of bases not matched to a gene: 8.